This entry describes one T cell receptor beta chain. Its antigen is unidentified. The source of the sample is a study of graft-versus-host responses after intestinal transplantation. Study details: Each patient got anti-thymocyte globulin induction, then tacrolimus and steroids for approximately 3 years.

The study's findings and limits: In patients with graft-donor T cell macrochimerism, allograft graft-versus-host to host-versus-graft clonal ratios were high. The recipient marrow held GvH clones, and some of them showed up first in ileum or blood.

Sequenced by immunoSEQ multiplex PCR; TCRdb stores in-frame clones only, minus some. Of about 120,000 clones in the sample, about 95% were seen once. CDR1 and CDR2 (germline): SQVTM, ANQGSEA. The CDR3 covers 16 residues. The trim removed 2 bases at V and 2 bases at J, leaving 3 bases unmatched. The origin of this receptor is a human donor who received an intestinal transplant. Source: unstimulated CD8+ T cells sorted from spleen or lymph node cells, taken before intestinal transplant. V gene TRBV29-1 combines with J gene TRBJ2-7; 16 nucleotides agree with TRBD2. The CDR3 sequence is CSVEKGLAGGAYEQYF. The CDR3 DNA reads TGCAGCGTTGAAAAGGGACTAGCGGGAGGGGCCTACGAGCAGTACTTC.